This is a list of T cell receptor beta chains from one sample in a study of cytomegalovirus exposure and HLA in healthy donors. This table comes from immunoSEQ multiplex PCR, and its TCRdb copy is limited to in-frame clones, with some not included. This sample has 110,000 to 150,000 clones; approximately 79% occur once, and the top ten carry roughly 4%. Sequenced: PBMCs. The receptors were sampled from a man aged 18 to 29 in good health and CMV-seropositive. CDR3s include the opening cysteine and the closing phenylalanine or tryptophan. Fields, in order: clone size, CDR3 length, J gene, V gene, CDR3 protein. The size entry is marked missing in some rows and otherwise reads once, few, many or a size class.

abundance: NA; len: 15; j_gene: TRBJ2-3; v_gene: TRBV9; CDR3aa: CASSVPAGGTDTQYF
abundance: NA; len: 15; j_gene: TRBJ1-5; v_gene: TRBV28; CDR3aa: CASSLPGASNQPQHF
abundance: once; len: 17; j_gene: TRBJ1-4; v_gene: TRBV5-4; CDR3aa: CASSSEPMTGVNEKLFF
abundance: NA; len: 13; j_gene: TRBJ2-1; v_gene: TRBV30; CDR3aa: CAWSPGTYNEQFF
abundance: NA; len: 13; j_gene: TRBJ2-7; v_gene: TRBV7-6; CDR3aa: CASSHGPNYEQYF
abundance: NA; len: 14; j_gene: TRBJ1-2; v_gene: TRBV5-6; CDR3aa: CASSAGGQGDGYTF
abundance: NA; len: 12; j_gene: TRBJ2-1; v_gene: TRBV7-9; CDR3aa: CASRLAGGEQFF
abundance: NA; len: 11; j_gene: TRBJ1-2; v_gene: TRBV6-6; CDR3aa: CASRGFYGYTF
abundance: NA; len: 16; j_gene: TRBJ1-5; v_gene: TRBV19; CDR3aa: CASMKRGPLSNQPQHF
abundance: once; len: 15; j_gene: TRBJ2-7; v_gene: TRBV7-8; CDR3aa: CASSLDSGEGTPRYF
abundance: once; len: 13; j_gene: TRBJ1-1; v_gene: TRBV7-2; CDR3aa: CASSLDRNTEAFF
abundance: NA; len: 15; j_gene: TRBJ2-1; v_gene: TRBV7-3; CDR3aa: CASSPPGLAYNEQFF
abundance: NA; len: 14; j_gene: TRBJ1-1; v_gene: TRBV6-6; CDR3aa: CASSYLREVAEAFF
abundance: NA; len: 15; j_gene: TRBJ2-3; v_gene: TRBV11-2; CDR3aa: CASSSLRSLTDTQYF
abundance: NA; len: 14; j_gene: TRBJ1-2; v_gene: TRBV5-1; CDR3aa: CASSRGAGNYGYTF
abundance: NA; len: 17; j_gene: TRBJ2-3; v_gene: TRBV5-6; CDR3aa: CASNRVAGGSSTDTQYF
abundance: NA; len: 16; j_gene: TRBJ1-2; v_gene: TRBV4-2; CDR3aa: CASSPTEGGGRYGYTF
abundance: NA; len: 14; j_gene: TRBJ1-5; v_gene: TRBV9; CDR3aa: CASSVGGGNQPQHF
abundance: NA; len: 15; j_gene: TRBJ2-1; v_gene: TRBV19; CDR3aa: CASSMRVAGENEQFF
abundance: NA; len: 15; j_gene: TRBJ2-1; v_gene: TRBV15; CDR3aa: CATRVGGVTYNEQFF
abundance: few; len: 15; j_gene: TRBJ1-2; v_gene: TRBV9; CDR3aa: CASSNQGGLGNGYTF
abundance: NA; len: 12; j_gene: TRBJ2-7; v_gene: TRBV7-9; CDR3aa: CASSPATGPPDF
abundance: NA; len: 15; j_gene: TRBJ2-7; v_gene: TRBV7-9; CDR3aa: CASSPNRGGTYEQYF
abundance: NA; len: 14; j_gene: TRBJ2-1; v_gene: TRBV29-1; CDR3aa: CSVELMREFDEQFF
abundance: few; len: 15; j_gene: TRBJ2-7; v_gene: TRBV10-3; CDR3aa: CAISEPGLMGYEQYF
abundance: NA; len: 15; j_gene: TRBJ2-7; v_gene: TRBV7-8; CDR3aa: CASSLSGSIAYEQYF
abundance: NA; len: 13; j_gene: TRBJ1-5; v_gene: TRBV7-9; CDR3aa: CASSLYEDQPQHF
abundance: NA; len: 15; j_gene: TRBJ2-5; v_gene: TRBV5-1; CDR3aa: CASSLASGSLETQYF
abundance: few; len: 16; j_gene: TRBJ2-7; v_gene: TRBV27; CDR3aa: CASSLYGTGGVNEQYF
abundance: few; len: 16; j_gene: TRBJ1-1; v_gene: TRBV5-1; CDR3aa: CASSFGQGIMNTEAFF
abundance: few; len: 17; j_gene: TRBJ2-3; v_gene: TRBV11-3; CDR3aa: CASSLGGGQGARDTQYF
abundance: NA; len: 12; j_gene: TRBJ2-7; v_gene: TRBV11-3; CDR3aa: CASSSQGTEQYF
abundance: NA; len: 14; j_gene: TRBJ2-7; v_gene: TRBV29-1; CDR3aa: CSVGGASGSYEQYF
abundance: NA; len: 16; j_gene: TRBJ2-2; v_gene: TRBV12-5; CDR3aa: CASDFSGGPDTGELFF
abundance: few; len: 14; j_gene: TRBJ1-5; v_gene: TRBV5-6; CDR3aa: CASSFTAGGQPQHF
abundance: once; len: 16; j_gene: TRBJ1-5; v_gene: TRBV4-2; CDR3aa: CASSQDLTGMNQPQHF
abundance: few; len: 14; j_gene: TRBJ1-4; v_gene: TRBV5-1; CDR3aa: CASSPRGPNEKLFF
abundance: NA; len: 16; j_gene: TRBJ1-1; v_gene: TRBV6-4; CDR3aa: CASSRSGGGHGTEAFF
abundance: NA; len: 14; j_gene: TRBJ2-7; v_gene: TRBV7-6; CDR3aa: CASSLAAGGYEQYF
abundance: NA; len: 14; j_gene: TRBJ2-7; v_gene: TRBV10-3; CDR3aa: CAISESGQVGKQYF
abundance: NA; len: 14; j_gene: TRBJ1-5; v_gene: TRBV27; CDR3aa: CASSPLGRNQPQHF
abundance: few; len: 15; j_gene: TRBJ2-7; v_gene: TRBV7-6; CDR3aa: CASSSHLKGPYEQYF
abundance: NA; len: 15; j_gene: TRBJ1-1; v_gene: TRBV19; CDR3aa: CASSIRNGFNSEAFF
abundance: NA; len: 14; j_gene: TRBJ2-7; v_gene: TRBV6-5; CDR3aa: CASRRDRGPYEQYF
abundance: NA; len: 13; j_gene: TRBJ2-5; v_gene: TRBV6-6; CDR3aa: CASSLDRVETRYF
abundance: NA; len: 13; j_gene: TRBJ1-3; v_gene: TRBV7-2; CDR3aa: CASRRASGNTIYF
abundance: NA; len: 14; j_gene: TRBJ1-5; v_gene: TRBV18; CDR3aa: CASKDRTSNQPQHF
abundance: NA; len: 16; j_gene: TRBJ2-7; v_gene: TRBV6-5; CDR3aa: CASSYTSGGMAYEQYF
abundance: NA; len: 16; j_gene: TRBJ2-3; v_gene: TRBV4-3; CDR3aa: CASSHLETGETDTQYF
abundance: once; len: 17; j_gene: TRBJ2-1; v_gene: TRBV15; CDR3aa: CATSREGLAAAYNEQFF
abundance: NA; len: 14; j_gene: TRBJ2-1; v_gene: TRBV15; CDR3aa: CATRGGSSYNEQFF